One and the same sample provided the 15 T cell receptor beta chains below, sequenced in a study of blood T cell repertoires in COVID-19 (TCRdb year 2020). Receptor amplification or capture employed the immunoSEQ multiplex PCR assay. The immuneACCESS repertoire file appears here via TCRdb, limited to in-frame rearrangements. These files lack a portion of the clones; in checked studies, under half of the deficit traces to unresolved V genes, and the cause of the others is not known. In this sample the table shows hundreds of thousands of clones, about 88% of which occur a single time. The top ten hold roughly 10% of the sample. Sequencing was carried out using peripheral blood. The receptors stem from a woman aged 25 to 39 with COVID-19, enrolled during active disease.

This clone was picked up one time. The chain employs TRBV6-1 and TRBJ2-7; D is unclear. The CDR3 totals 14 residues. Germline CDR1 reads MNHNS; CDR2 reads SASEGT. Trimming took off 2 bases at V and 6 bases at J, with 14 bases between the two ends. The CDR3 nucleotides are TGTGCCAGCAGTGAATCAAGAGCGATGGTCGAGCAGTACTTC. The encoded protein is CASSESRAMVEQYF.

The rearrangement joins TRBV7-2 to TRBJ2-1; maybe TRBD2 (6 bases). The CDR3 sequence is 16 residues long. The germline gives CDR1 SGHTA, CDR2 FQGNSA. The germline V and J ends were trimmed by 1 base and 6 bases, with 16 bases remaining between them. CDR3 residues: CASSLGALAPRNEQFF. The CDR3 DNA follows: TGTGCCAGCAGCTTAGGGGCCCTAGCGCCTCGCAATGAGCAGTTCTTC.

The chain is built from TRBV5-4 and TRBJ2-1; 12 positions agree with TRBD2. Germline V gives CDR1 SGHNT, CDR2 YYREEE (reference sequence). V shed 4 bases and J 2 bases; nucleotides not matched to a gene: 7. The CDR3 has 17 amino acids. The CDR3 DNA sequence: TGTGCCAGCAGCACCCTAGGGACTAGCGGGCCCTACAATGAGCAGTTCTTC. As protein: CASSTLGTSGPYNEQFF.

This chain links TRBV30 with TRBJ1-2, with a tentative D call TRBD1 (6 bases). This CDR3 is 13 amino acids long. Per germline, CDR1 GTSNPN and CDR2 SVGIG (reference sequence). Trimming shortened V by 4 bases and J by 8 bases, and 17 bases separated the two germline ends. The CDR3: CAWTLGARGGYTF. The CDR3 DNA reads as TGTGCCTGGACCCTGGGGGCCCGGGGCGGCTACACCTTC.

The chain links TRBV11-2 to TRBJ1-4; maybe TRBD1 (6 bases). Per germline, CDR1 SGHAT and CDR2 FQNNGV. The CDR3 spans 14 residues. Trimming stripped 3 bases from V and 10 bases from J, with 15 bases between. CDR3 coding DNA: TGTGCCAGCAGCTTTAGGCAGGGGATAGGAAAACTGTTTTTT. This codes for CASSFRQGIGKLFF.

The chain combines TRBV10-3 with TRBJ2-2, with D possibly being TRBD2 (6 bases). The ends were cut back, 8 bases at V and 5 bases at J, with 12 bases in the middle. The CDR3 is made up of 13 amino acids. Per the germline V gene, CDR1 is ENHRY and CDR2 is SYGVKD. The CDR3 sequence: CAIGDLGTGELFF. The CDR3 DNA follows: TGTGCCATCGGGGACTTGGGAACCGGGGAGCTGTTTTTT.

The DNA of the CDR3 is TGTGCCTCCCGGGACCGACCCCCGGAGGGCACTGAAGCTTTCTTT. This codes for CASRDRPPEGTEAFF. This rearrangement joins TRBV6-6 to TRBJ1-1; a possible D gene is TRBD1 (5 bases). Germline-derived CDR1 and CDR2 are MNHNY and SVGAGI (reference sequence). Between the trimmed V and J ends, which lost 11 bases and 4 bases, there was a span of 23 bases. CDR3 length: 15 residues.

Here the CDR3 reads CATSRAPGADGYTF. The CDR3 coding sequence is TGTGCCACCAGTAGAGCACCAGGGGCTGATGGCTACACCTTC. The chain carries TRBV24-1 and TRBJ1-2; D possibly corresponds to TRBD1 (6 bases). CDR3 length equals 14 residues. Per germline, CDR1 KGHDR and CDR2 SFDVKD. Trimming shortened V by 6 bases and J by 6 bases, and 16 bases separated the two germline ends.

The chain joins TRBV7-9 to TRBJ2-7; 8 bases match TRBD1. Unmatched junction bases numbered 10, after V lost 6 bases and J lost 3 bases. Germline lookup yields CDR1 SEHNR and CDR2 FQNEAQ (reference sequence). This CDR3 comprises 15 residues. CDR3 loop: CASSYGTGVFYEQYF. The CDR3 DNA reads as TGTGCCAGCAGTTACGGGACAGGTGTTTTCTACGAGCAGTACTTC. The full variable domain, its missing parts supplied by reference TRBV7-9 and TRBJ2-7, is DTGVSQNPRHKITKRGQNVTFRCDPISEHNRLYWYRQTLGQGPEFLTYFQNEAQLEKSRLLSDRFSAERPKGSFSTLEIQRTEQGDSAMYLCASSYGTGVFYEQYFGPGTRLTVT.

This chain joins TRBV18 and TRBJ2-1, with 9 nucleotides matching TRBD2. V lost 4 bases, J lost 8 bases, and 12 bases stayed unmatched. The CDR3 length is 16 residues. CDR1 and CDR2 from the germline V gene are KGHSH and LQKENI. The CDR3 spells CASSLMGEAGGYEQFF. CDR3 nucleotides: TGTGCCAGCTCACTCATGGGGGAAGCGGGAGGATATGAGCAGTTCTTC. Based on the CDR3 plus reference TRBV18 and TRBJ2-1, the full variable domain is NAGVMQNPRHLVRRRGQEARLRCSPMKGHSHVYWYRQLPEEGLKFMVYLQKENIIDESGMPKERFSAEFPKEGPSILRIQQVVRGDSAAYFCASSLMGEAGGYEQFFGPGTRLTVL.

A note on this clone: Germline and junction disagree at one end, which may indicate a read error. The chain employs TRBV5-1 and TRBJ2-4; D remains ambiguous. The CDR3 runs 13 residues. Germline V gene lookup returns CDR1 SGHRS and CDR2 YFSETQ. Written as DNA, the CDR3 is TGCGCCAGCAGCTTGCCCGCGAAAAGCATTCAGTACTTC. Translating gives CASSLPAKSIQYF. The whole variable domain, filled in from reference TRBV5-1 and TRBJ2-4, reads KAGVTQTPRYLIKTRGQQVTLSCSPISGHRSVSWYQQTPGQGLQFLFEYFSETQRNKGNFPGRFSGRQFSNSRSEMNVSTLELGDSALYLCASSLPAKSIQYFGAGTRLSVL.

V usage is TRBV28 and J usage is TRBJ2-7; 9 bases map to TRBD2. Germline CDR1 reads MDHEN; CDR2 reads SYDVKM. The ends lost 6 bases at V and 1 base at J; junction bases unmatched: 7. The CDR3 consists of 15 residues. CDR3 in DNA: TGTGCCAGCAGCCCCAGGCGGGAGGGGTCCTACGAGCAGTACTTC. Protein product: CASSPRREGSYEQYF.

The chain carries TRBV7-9 and TRBJ1-1, with D possibly being TRBD1 (5 bases). The V and J ends lost 5 bases and 1 base respectively, with 11 bases between them. This CDR3 spans 14 amino acids. CDR1 and CDR2 (germline): SEHNR, FQNEAQ (reference sequence). The CDR3: CASSPGMGNTEAFF. CDR3 nucleotides: TGTGCCAGCAGCCCAGGGATGGGGAACACTGAAGCTTTCTTT.

This rearrangement joins TRBV7-9 to TRBJ2-1; 9 nucleotides align to TRBD2. The CDR3 has 15 residues. Trimming at V came to 3 bases and at J to 10 bases, leaving 10 bases not matched to a gene. The germline CDR1 and CDR2 sequences are SEHNR and FQNEAQ (reference sequence). The CDR3 bases are TGTGCCAGCAGCTTGCTTCAGGGTAGCGGGAGCGAGCAGTTCTTC. This codes for CASSLLQGSGSEQFF.

This sequence joins TRBV25-1 and TRBJ2-2; weak D call: TRBD1 (5 bases). Germline loops: CDR1 MGHDK, CDR2 SYGVNS. The V and J ends lost 4 bases and 3 bases respectively, with 15 bases between them. The CDR3 runs 16 residues. In DNA, the CDR3 is TGTGCCAGCAGTGCCCTTCGCGACAGCTACACCGGGGAGCTGTTTTTT. Translating gives CASSALRDSYTGELFF.